Listed below are T cell receptor beta chains from one sample, sequenced in a study of blood T cell repertoires in COVID-19. Clones were read by immunoSEQ multiplex PCR, and TCRdb kept only the in-frame ones, dropping some. The sample has about 250,000 clones, over 70% seen once; the top ten hold roughly 27%. Sequencing used peripheral blood. All receptors come from a man aged 40-55 years with acute or convalescent COVID-19. CDR3s include the opening cysteine and the closing phenylalanine or tryptophan. The D gene is left open where the match is weak. Clone size is given for some rows only: seen once, a few or many times, or a class if the clone is expanded.

J,size,V,D,CDR3,DNA
TRBJ2-7,NA,TRBV2,TRBD2,CASSASGTYEQYF,TGTGCCAGCAGTGCTAGCGGGACCTACGAGCAGTACTTC
TRBJ2-1,NA,TRBV5-5,TRBD2,CASSQPASGKIGEQFF,TGTGCCAGCAGTCAACCCGCTAGCGGGAAAATAGGTGAGCAGTTCTTC
TRBJ1-2,NA,TRBV27,NA,CASSPSGGWGYGYTF,TGTGCCAGCAGTCCGAGTGGGGGCTGGGGCTATGGCTACACCTTC
TRBJ2-1,NA,TRBV10-2,TRBD2,CASSGIAGNNEQFF,TGCGCCAGCAGTGGGATAGCGGGTAACAATGAGCAGTTCTTC
TRBJ1-1,few,TRBV7-2,TRBD1,CATTQPGTGWNTEAFF,TGTGCCACCACTCAACCAGGGACAGGGTGGAACACTGAAGCTTTCTTT
TRBJ1-2,NA,TRBV18,NA,CASSPMRNLNYGYTF,TGTGCCAGCTCACCAATGAGAAATTTAAACTATGGCTACACCTTC
TRBJ2-2,NA,TRBV5-1,NA,CASRSANTGELFF,TGCGCCAGCAGGAGCGCGAACACCGGGGAGCTGTTTTTT
TRBJ1-1,few,TRBV3-1/TRBV3-2,TRBD1,CASSQDGTGGQGAFF,TGTGCCAGCAGCCAAGATGGGACAGGGGGCCAAGGGGCTTTCTTT
TRBJ2-2,NA,TRBV9,TRBD2,CASSAAGPGGTGELFF,TGTGCCAGCAGCGCAGCGGGACCTGGTGGCACCGGGGAGCTGTTTTTT
TRBJ2-5,NA,TRBV3-1/TRBV3-2,NA,CASSATRETQYF,TGTGCCAGCAGCGCGACCAGGGAGACCCAGTACTTC
TRBJ2-1,NA,TRBV9,TRBD2,CASSVEGLGSYNEQFF,TGTGCCAGCAGCGTAGAGGGACTAGGTTCCTACAATGAGCAGTTCTTC
TRBJ1-6,NA,TRBV6-5,TRBD1,CASSFGTARGRALHF,TGTGCCAGCAGTTTTGGGACAGCAAGGGGTAGGGCCCTCCACTTT
TRBJ2-5,NA,TRBV19,TRBD1,CASSIRWGQGWETQYF,TGTGCCAGTAGTATCCGTTGGGGACAGGGATGGGAGACCCAGTACTTC
TRBJ2-5,NA,TRBV30,TRBD2,CAWSTPLLYGTSGETQYF,TGTGCCTGGAGCACTCCACTACTATACGGGACTAGCGGGGAGACCCAGTACTTC
TRBJ2-3,NA,TRBV4-2,TRBD2,CASSQLTGTSGTSTDTQYF,TGTGCCAGCAGCCAACTAACCGGGACTAGCGGGACTAGCACAGATACGCAGTATTTT
TRBJ2-3,NA,TRBV7-9,TRBD2,CASSPRLANFLDTQYF,TGTGCCAGCAGCCCACGACTAGCTAACTTTTTGGATACGCAGTATTTT
TRBJ1-2,NA,TRBV9,NA,CASSSLGQHGYTF,TGTGCCAGCAGCTCCCTTGGGCAGCATGGCTACACCTTC
TRBJ1-1,NA,TRBV6-5,TRBD1,CASSYADRVGTEAFF,TGTGCCAGCAGTTACGCAGACAGGGTGGGGACTGAAGCTTTCTTT
TRBJ1-2,NA,TRBV12-3/TRBV12-4,NA,CASSLPGGGGYTF,TGTGCCAGCAGTTTACCGGGGGGCGGTGGCTACACCTTC
TRBJ2-4,NA,TRBV30,TRBD1,CAWSSGGNIQYF,TGTGCCTGGTCATCAGGGGGCAACATTCAGTACTTC